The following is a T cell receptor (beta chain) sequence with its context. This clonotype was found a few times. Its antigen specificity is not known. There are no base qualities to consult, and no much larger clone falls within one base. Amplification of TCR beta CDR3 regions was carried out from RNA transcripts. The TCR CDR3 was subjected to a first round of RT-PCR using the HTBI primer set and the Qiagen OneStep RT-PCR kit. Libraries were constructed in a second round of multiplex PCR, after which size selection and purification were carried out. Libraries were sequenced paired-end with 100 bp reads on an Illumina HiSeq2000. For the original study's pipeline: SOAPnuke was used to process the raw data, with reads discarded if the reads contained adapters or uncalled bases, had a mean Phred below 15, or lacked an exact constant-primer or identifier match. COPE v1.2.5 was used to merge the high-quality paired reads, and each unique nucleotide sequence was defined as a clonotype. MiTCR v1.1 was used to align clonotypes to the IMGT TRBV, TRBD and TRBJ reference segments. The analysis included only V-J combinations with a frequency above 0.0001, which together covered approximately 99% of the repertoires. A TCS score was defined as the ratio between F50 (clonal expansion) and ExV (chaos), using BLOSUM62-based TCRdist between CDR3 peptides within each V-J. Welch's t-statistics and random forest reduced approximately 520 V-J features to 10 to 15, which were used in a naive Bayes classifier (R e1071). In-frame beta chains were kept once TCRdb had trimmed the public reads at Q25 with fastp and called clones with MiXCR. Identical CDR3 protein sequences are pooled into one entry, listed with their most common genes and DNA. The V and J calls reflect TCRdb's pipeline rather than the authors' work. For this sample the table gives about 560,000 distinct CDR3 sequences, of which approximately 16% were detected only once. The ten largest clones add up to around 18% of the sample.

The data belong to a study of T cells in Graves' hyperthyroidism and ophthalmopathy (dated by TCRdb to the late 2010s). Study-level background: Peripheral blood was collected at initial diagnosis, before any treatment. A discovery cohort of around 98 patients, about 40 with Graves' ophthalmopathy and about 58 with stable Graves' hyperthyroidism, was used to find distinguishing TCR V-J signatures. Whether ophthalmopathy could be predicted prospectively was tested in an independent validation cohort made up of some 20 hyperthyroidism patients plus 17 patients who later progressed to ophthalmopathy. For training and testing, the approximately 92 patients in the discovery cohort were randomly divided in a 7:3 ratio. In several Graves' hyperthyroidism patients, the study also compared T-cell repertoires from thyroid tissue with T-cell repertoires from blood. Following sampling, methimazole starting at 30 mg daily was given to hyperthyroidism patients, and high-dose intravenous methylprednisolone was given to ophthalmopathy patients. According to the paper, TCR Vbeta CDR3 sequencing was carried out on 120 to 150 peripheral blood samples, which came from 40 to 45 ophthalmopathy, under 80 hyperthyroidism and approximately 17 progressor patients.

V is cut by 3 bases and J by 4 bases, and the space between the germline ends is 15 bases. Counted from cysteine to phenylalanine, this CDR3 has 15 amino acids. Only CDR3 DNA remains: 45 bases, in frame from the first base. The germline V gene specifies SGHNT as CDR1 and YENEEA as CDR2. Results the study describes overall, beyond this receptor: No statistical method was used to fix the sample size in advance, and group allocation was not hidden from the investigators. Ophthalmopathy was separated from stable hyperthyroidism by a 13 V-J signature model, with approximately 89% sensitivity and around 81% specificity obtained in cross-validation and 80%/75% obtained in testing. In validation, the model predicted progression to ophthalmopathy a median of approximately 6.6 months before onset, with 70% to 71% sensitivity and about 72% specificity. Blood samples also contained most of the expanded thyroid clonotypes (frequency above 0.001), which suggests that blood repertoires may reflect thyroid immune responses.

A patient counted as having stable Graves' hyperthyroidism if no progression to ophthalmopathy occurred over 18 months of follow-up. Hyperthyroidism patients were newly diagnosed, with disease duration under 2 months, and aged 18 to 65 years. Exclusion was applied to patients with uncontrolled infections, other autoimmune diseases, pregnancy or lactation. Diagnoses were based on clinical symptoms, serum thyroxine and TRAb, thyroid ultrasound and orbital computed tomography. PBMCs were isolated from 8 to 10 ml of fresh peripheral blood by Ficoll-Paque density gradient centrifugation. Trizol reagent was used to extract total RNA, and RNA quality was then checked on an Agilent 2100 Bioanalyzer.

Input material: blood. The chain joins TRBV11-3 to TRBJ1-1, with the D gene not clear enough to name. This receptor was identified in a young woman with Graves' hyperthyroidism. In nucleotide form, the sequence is TGTGCCAGCAGCTTCGGTGGGGTAGGTGGCACTGAAGCTTTCTTT. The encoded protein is CASSFGGVGGTEAFF.